These T cell receptor beta chains were read from a single sample in a study of blood T cell repertoires in COVID-19. Sequenced by immunoSEQ multiplex PCR; TCRdb stores in-frame clones only, minus some. The sample includes over 70,000 clones, about three quarters seen only once; the top ten take 25% to 30%. Sequencing input: peripheral blood. These TCRs come from an elderly woman with active or convalescent COVID-19. The CDR3 runs from the conserved cysteine through the conserved F or W. Fields, in order: D gene, clone size, V gene, J gene, CDR3 DNA, CDR3 protein. A D gene is named only where the DNA matches it firmly. Size values are once, few and many counts, or a class for expanded clones, and some rows have none.

TRBD1,NA,TRBV11-2,TRBJ2-7,TGTGCCAGCAGCTCCCCGACAGGGTCCTACGAGCAGTACTTC,CASSSPTGSYEQYF
NA,NA,TRBV6-5,TRBJ1-2,TGTGCCAGCAGCCAAGGGGGAGTGGGAGGCTACACCTTC,CASSQGGVGGYTF
NA,NA,TRBV4-3,TRBJ1-6,TGCGCCAGCAGCCAAGCAGTCGGGACAAGAAATTCACCCCTCCACTTT,CASSQAVGTRNSPLHF
NA,NA,TRBV18,TRBJ2-1,TGTGCCAGCTCACCAATCGACAGTGGTTATGAGCAGTTCTTC,CASSPIDSGYEQFF
TRBD1,NA,TRBV28,TRBJ1-2,TGTGCCAGCAGTCTAATGGACAGGGGCCGGACCATTAACTATGGCTACACCTTC,CASSLMDRGRTINYGYTF
NA,NA,TRBV7-2,TRBJ1-2,TGTGCCAGTGTCCTCGGGGGTAACCATGGCTACACCTTC,CASVLGGNHGYTF
NA,NA,TRBV6-2/TRBV6-3,TRBJ1-2,TGTGCCAGCAGTGCCGACAGTCTCTATGGCTACACCTTC,CASSADSLYGYTF
NA,NA,TRBV29-1,TRBJ1-2,TGCAGCGTTGAACCGGGAAGCTACACCTTC,CSVEPGSYTF
NA,few,TRBV14,TRBJ2-7,TGTGCCAGCAGCCAAGAGGGGGGACCCTACCGGGAGCAGTACTTC,CASSQEGGPYREQYF
NA,NA,TRBV9,TRBJ1-6,TGTGCCAGCAGCCTTCGGGACACCGCTTCACCCCTCCACTTT,CASSLRDTASPLHF
NA,NA,TRBV4-2,TRBJ1-6,TGTGCCAGCAGACAAAGAAGGACACCAGGCGTGGCTTCACCCCTCCACTTT,CASRQRRTPGVASPLHF
NA,NA,TRBV6-2/TRBV6-3,TRBJ2-7,TGTGCCAGCAGCCCCGGGACTTCCTATTCCTACGAGCAGTACTTC,CASSPGTSYSYEQYF
NA,NA,TRBV30,TRBJ2-2,TGTGCCTGGAGTACCAGGGTAGGCACCGGGGAGCTGTTTTTT,CAWSTRVGTGELFF
NA,NA,TRBV5-1,TRBJ2-6,TGCGCCAGTAAATCTGGGGCCAACGTCCTGACTTTC,CASKSGANVLTF
NA,NA,TRBV5-1,TRBJ2-2,TGCGCCAGTCACAAAAGAGTAGGGGCCGGGGAGCTGTTTTTT,CASHKRVGAGELFF
NA,few,TRBV19,TRBJ1-5,TGTGCCAGTAGCGCCTCAGGGGCTCAGCCCCAGCATTTT,CASSASGAQPQHF
NA,NA,TRBV7-8,TRBJ1-5,TGTGCCAGCAGCTTAGCGGGCAGCAATCAGCCCCAGCATTTT,CASSLAGSNQPQHF
TRBD1,few,TRBV19,TRBJ1-1,TGTGCCAGTAGGTCGTGGACAGGGTCTGAAGCTTTCTTT,CASRSWTGSEAFF
TRBD1,NA,TRBV11-2,TRBJ2-3,TGTGCCAGCAGCTTCACAGGGGGCGGCGCAGATACGCAGTATTTT,CASSFTGGGADTQYF
TRBD1,few,TRBV6-4,TRBJ1-2,TGTGCCAGCAGTGACTCGGGCTGGACAGGGGGTATGTTGGATGGCTACACCTTC,CASSDSGWTGGMLDGYTF
NA,few,TRBV28,TRBJ1-4,TGTGCCAGCAGTTTGAGGGCTGAAAAACTGTTTTTT,CASSLRAEKLFF
TRBD2,NA,TRBV18,TRBJ2-1,TGTGCCAGCTCACAGACCGGACGGGGGGGAGGCAACAATGAGCAGTTCTTC,CASSQTGRGGGNNEQFF
TRBD2,NA,TRBV27,TRBJ2-5,TGTGCCAGCAGACAAACTAGCGGGGGGGCGCGGGAGACCCAGTACTTC,CASRQTSGGARETQYF
TRBD1,NA,TRBV7-6,TRBJ2-7,TGTGCCAGCAGCTTAAGCAGGGGGCACGAGCAGTACTTC,CASSLSRGHEQYF
TRBD1,NA,TRBV7-9,TRBJ2-7,TGTGCCAGCAGCTGGGGACAGGGGGACGAGCAGTACTTC,CASSWGQGDEQYF
TRBD2,NA,TRBV7-2,TRBJ2-5,TGTGCCAGCAACCCATCGACTAGCGGGAGGGGGGAGACCCAGTACTTC,CASNPSTSGRGETQYF
NA,NA,TRBV6-1,TRBJ1-1,TGTGCCAGCAGTGAACGCGCAGGCGACGGGAGGACTGAAGCTTTCTTT,CASSERAGDGRTEAFF
TRBD1,NA,TRBV10-3,TRBJ2-5,TGTGCCATCAGTGGGACAGGGAGTCAGGACCAAGAGACCCAGTACTTC,CAISGTGSQDQETQYF
TRBD1,NA,TRBV2,TRBJ1-2,TGTGCCAGCAGGGACAGGGGGCTTCACTATGGCTACACCTTC,CASRDRGLHYGYTF
TRBD1,NA,TRBV6-2/TRBV6-3,TRBJ1-1,TGTGCCAGCAGTTGGACAGGGGGCGAAGCTTTCTTT,CASSWTGGEAFF
NA,NA,TRBV21-1,TRBJ1-4,TGTGCCAGCAGCGGGCGGACAGGGTGGTATGAAAAACTGTTTTTT,CASSGRTGWYEKLFF
NA,NA,TRBV5-1,TRBJ1-1,TGCGCCAGCAGCTGGGCAGGGCTGACTGAAGCTTTCTTT,CASSWAGLTEAFF
NA,NA,TRBV2,TRBJ2-3,TGTGCCAGCAGTGAAGAGGGGATCACAGATACGCAGTATTTT,CASSEEGITDTQYF
NA,NA,TRBV19,TRBJ1-2,TGTGCCAGTAGTATAGTTTCTACAGGGAACTATGGCTACACCTTC,CASSIVSTGNYGYTF
NA,many,TRBV7-8,TRBJ1-2,TGTGCCAGCAGTCCTCGGGACACTACCTATGGCTACACCTTC,CASSPRDTTYGYTF
NA,NA,TRBV3-1/TRBV3-2,TRBJ2-6,TGTGCCAGCAGCCAAAGACACAGAAGCTCTGGGGCCAACGTCCTGACTTTC,CASSQRHRSSGANVLTF
NA,NA,TRBV5-1,TRBJ2-1,TGCGCCAGCAGCTTGAATGAGTACAATGAGCAGTTCTTC,CASSLNEYNEQFF
NA,few,TRBV7-6,TRBJ1-5,TGTGCCAGCAGCTTAGCGGCTGGGGGCTCGCAGCCCCAGCATTTT,CASSLAAGGSQPQHF
NA,NA,TRBV3-1/TRBV3-2,TRBJ1-5,TGTGCCAGCAGCCAACGGGTGACGAATCAGCCCCAGCATTTT,CASSQRVTNQPQHF
NA,NA,TRBV6-5,TRBJ2-2,TGTGCCAGCAGTTACGGGGTAGGGGACACCGGGGAGCTGTTTTTT,CASSYGVGDTGELFF
NA,NA,TRBV30,TRBJ1-3,TGTGCCTGGAGTGTACTAGAGGACACCATATATTTT,CAWSVLEDTIYF
TRBD1,once,TRBV9,TRBJ1-2,TGTGCCAGCAGCGTAGGGACAGGGCTTGGCTACACCTTC,CASSVGTGLGYTF
NA,NA,TRBV5-1,TRBJ2-5,TGCGCCAGCAGAAAGACTAGTCCCCAAGAGACCCAGTACTTC,CASRKTSPQETQYF
TRBD1,few,TRBV6-2/TRBV6-3,TRBJ1-2,TGTGCCAGCAGCTTGACAGGGGTCGGGGGCTACACCTTC,CASSLTGVGGYTF
TRBD1,NA,TRBV5-1,TRBJ1-2,TGCGCCAGCAGCTTGGACGGGACAGGGGGCTCTGGCTACACCTTC,CASSLDGTGGSGYTF
NA,NA,TRBV2,TRBJ1-6,TGTGCCAGCAGTGAAGAGGCCGGGGTGGAATATAATTCACCCCTCCACTTT,CASSEEAGVEYNSPLHF
TRBD1,NA,TRBV11-2,TRBJ2-7,TGTGCCAGCAGCTCTCCGGGGACAGGGAACTACGAGCAGTACTTC,CASSSPGTGNYEQYF
TRBD1,NA,TRBV12-3/TRBV12-4,TRBJ1-2,TGTGCCAGCAGTTTCACAGGGGGCCAGGGCTACACCTTC,CASSFTGGQGYTF
NA,NA,TRBV10-2,TRBJ2-3,TGCGCCAGCAGTGATGCTAGCGGCACAGATACGCAGTATTTT,CASSDASGTDTQYF
TRBD1,once,TRBV9,TRBJ1-6,TGTGCCAGCGCTCCCGGGGAACAGGGGGCAGGACCCCTCCACTTT,CASAPGEQGAGPLHF
TRBD1,NA,TRBV24-1,TRBJ1-5,TGTGCCACCGACCGGGACAGGCGTTATAGCAATCAGCCCCAGCATTTT,CATDRDRRYSNQPQHF
TRBD1,NA,TRBV20-1,TRBJ1-5,TGCAGTGCTAGTCCTTGGGACAGGGGACAAGATCAGCCCCAGCATTTT,CSASPWDRGQDQPQHF
TRBD1,NA,TRBV10-3,TRBJ1-3,TGTGCCATCAGCGGGGAAAACAGGGGCCGAAACACCATATATTTT,CAISGENRGRNTIYF
TRBD1,NA,TRBV12-3/TRBV12-4,TRBJ1-5,TGTGCCAGCGGGACAGGGTTCGATCAGCCCCAGCATTTT,CASGTGFDQPQHF